This T cell receptor (beta chain) is from a study of response to subunit inactivated influenza vaccine. Study findings and constraints: With each seasonal influenza vaccination, the authors suggested, few new T cells are recruited.

TCRdb called the RT-PCR reads again in MiXCR, with one record for every CDR3 protein. The sample gives around 300,000 distinct CDR3 sequences, about 20% of which show up once; around 10% is in the top ten. Looked up from germline, CDR1 is SGHTA and CDR2 is FQGNSA. This CDR3 is built from 14 residues. With V trimmed by 4 bases and J by 3 bases, 3 bases remained unmatched. In its sample, this clonotype was seen a few times. Its antigen is unknown. This sample comprised PBMCs from blood, obtained 21 months after vaccination. The receptor's source is a man aged 50-75 years who received an inactivated influenza vaccine. The chain carries TRBV7-2 and TRBJ1-2; 9 nucleotides line up with TRBD1. DNA for the CDR3: TGTGCCAGCAGCTCATGGACAGGGGACTATGGCTACACCTTC. Translated: CASSSWTGDYGYTF.